The T cell receptor beta chain under discussion was sequenced for a study of CD8+CD57+ T cells in acquired aplastic anemia. Study background: Sorted CD4+ and CD8+ cells gave an average of 3.2 ug of DNA. Study findings and constraints: Any difference that existed in CD8+ Simpson's diversity between patients and controls was not significant. Common to patients and controls were twenty-nine CD8+ CDR3 sequences.

On this clonotype itself: The target antigen is unknown.

For CDR3 and TCR beta VDJ profiling, genomic DNA was the template used. MiXCR was run by TCRdb on the reads, yielding one entry per CDR3 protein. The table includes under 200,000 distinct CDR3 sequences, roughly 50% detected once. Before being chosen for sequencing, patients had shown CD8+CD57+ cell expansion by flow cytometry. This CDR3 is built from 11 residues. Per germline, CDR1 SNHLY and CDR2 FYNNEI. V was cut by 8 bases and J by 10 bases, with 14 bases left in between. V gene TRBV2 combines with J gene TRBJ1-1; D unresolved. The sequenced material came from sorted CD4+, CD8+, or CD8+CD57+ T cells (not recorded which) from PBMCs. This clonotype was sampled from a human donor with aplastic anemia. The CDR3 protein is CASDPWSSAFF. The CDR3 DNA is TGTGCCAGCGATCCTTGGTCGTCAGCTTTCTTT.